This T cell receptor (beta chain) was obtained from a study of blood T cell repertoires in COVID-19. Germline V gene sequence: CDR1 MDHEN, CDR2 SYDVKM. CDR3 length: 14 residues. V gave up 5 bases and J gave up 2 bases, with 13 bases separating them. Original processing methods: Estimates of nucleated cell counts were drawn from the amplification of reference gene primers. Sequenced by immunoSEQ multiplex PCR; TCRdb stores in-frame clones only, minus some. V, J and clone size derive from that table, while D and trimming were established from the DNA sequence. The sample holds about 430,000 clones; about 88% are singletons and the top ten take about 1.5%.

V is TRBV28 and J is TRBJ2-7, with D maybe TRBD1 (6 bases). The TCR originated in a woman between 18 and 30 years old who had been exposed to COVID-19. The sequenced sample consisted of PBMCs or T cells enriched from blood (not recorded which). This CDR3 is CASSPTGQPYEQYF. The CDR3 DNA follows: TGTGCCAGCAGTCCCACCGGACAGCCCTACGAGCAGTACTTC.